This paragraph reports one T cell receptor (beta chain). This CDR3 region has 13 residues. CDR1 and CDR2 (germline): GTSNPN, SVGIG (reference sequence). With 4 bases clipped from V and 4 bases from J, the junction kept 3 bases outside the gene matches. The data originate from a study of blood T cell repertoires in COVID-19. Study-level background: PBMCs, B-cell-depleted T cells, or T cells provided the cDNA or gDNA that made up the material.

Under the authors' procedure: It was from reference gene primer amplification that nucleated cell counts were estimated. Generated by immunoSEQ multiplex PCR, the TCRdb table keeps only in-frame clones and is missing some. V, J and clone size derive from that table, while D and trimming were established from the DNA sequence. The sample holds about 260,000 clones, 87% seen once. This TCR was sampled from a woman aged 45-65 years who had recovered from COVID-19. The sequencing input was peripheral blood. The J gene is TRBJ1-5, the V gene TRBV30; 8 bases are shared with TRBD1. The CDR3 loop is CAWTGGANQPQHF. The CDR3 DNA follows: TGTGCCTGGACAGGGGGCGCAAATCAGCCCCAGCATTTT.